This T cell receptor beta chain was sequenced for a study of Ad26.COV2.S vaccination and SARS-CoV-2 variants. Study at large: Dosing was one shot or two shots 56 days apart.

The treatment was: 15 to 20 received Ad26.COV2.S at low or high dose, single or two shots; a few received placebo; per-sample allocation not given. Material that was analyzed had been drawn on day 63 after the first vaccine or placebo injection. The donor was a Boston adult aged 18-55 years. Assay used: immunoSEQ multiplex PCR; TCRdb lists only in-frame clones, some missing. The sample contains about 350,000 clones, about 87% of which appear only once. The CDR3 spans 12 residues. Trimming took off 2 bases at V and 2 bases at J, with 3 bases between the two ends. Germline loops: CDR1 MDHEN, CDR2 SYDVKM.

Material: peripheral blood, obtained in a trial of Ad26.COV2.S vaccine versus placebo. The chain employs TRBV28 and TRBJ1-2, with D unresolved. This receptor was obtained from a person aged 18-65 years who received the Ad26.COV2.S COVID-19 vaccine or a placebo. The CDR3 nucleotides read TGTGCCAGCAGTTTAAGGAACTATGGCTACACCTTC. Amino acids: CASSLRNYGYTF.